A selection of T cell receptor beta chains follows, all from one sample in a study of blood T cell repertoires in COVID-19. Sequencing used immunoSEQ multiplex PCR; TCRdb keeps in-frame clones, though not all of them. This repertoire shows 130,000 to 150,000 clones, approximately 85% found once; its top ten account for less than 2%. Source material: peripheral blood. These receptors originate from a man between 65 and 79 years old with acute or convalescent COVID-19. The CDR3 runs from the conserved cysteine through the conserved F or W. Fields, in order: J gene, V gene, CDR3 protein.

TRBJ2-7,TRBV7-9,CASSLALVETHYISYEQYF
TRBJ2-7,TRBV6-5,CASFPGRQGSYEQYF
TRBJ1-1,TRBV20-1,CSASRENTEAFF
TRBJ2-1,TRBV5-1,CASEPGTSGGNEQFF
TRBJ1-2,TRBV5-1,CASSGTGTGYGYTF
TRBJ1-1,TRBV30,CAWSVQGAEAFF
TRBJ2-2,TRBV5-1,CASSLEGTGTSGELFF
TRBJ1-4,TRBV20-1,CSARWGEKLFF
TRBJ1-3,TRBV3-1/TRBV3-2,CASSRDRVRYSTIYF
TRBJ2-2,TRBV11-3,CASSWSGPYGGELFF
TRBJ2-3,TRBV10-3,CAISELSGVPDTQYF
TRBJ1-6,TRBV3-1/TRBV3-2,CASSHPAGANSPLHF
TRBJ1-2,TRBV5-1,CASSLSPGTGDGYTF
TRBJ1-1,TRBV6-5,CASYPESRGDTEAFF
TRBJ2-7,TRBV18,CASSSKLTAYEQYF
TRBJ2-3,TRBV5-1,CASSLVLGEGTQYF
TRBJ2-1,TRBV7-3,CASSQTGGGKNEQFF
TRBJ2-3,TRBV7-6,CASSPGFGQGYTDTQYF
TRBJ1-5,TRBV5-1,CASSPQTGGQQPQHF
TRBJ1-1,TRBV29-1,CSAGQGVGTEAFF
TRBJ1-1,TRBV2,CASKDRGGTEAFF
TRBJ2-3,TRBV28,CASSLPTSGARDTQYF
TRBJ2-5,TRBV6-5,CASGLNGGETQYF
TRBJ2-1,TRBV7-3,CASSLTVGTDQFF
TRBJ2-3,TRBV19,CASSMGTSGLDTQYF
TRBJ2-5,TRBV6-5,CASRSGQETQYF
TRBJ1-5,TRBV2,CASSVERDQPQHF
TRBJ2-7,TRBV5-1,CVSRMGTSELYEQYF
TRBJ2-1,TRBV10-1,CASSSRLAGENEQFF
TRBJ1-1,TRBV3-1/TRBV3-2,CASRFGGLNTEAFF
TRBJ1-1,TRBV5-5,CASSSGQGWDTEAFF
TRBJ2-1,TRBV1,CTSKRDEQFF
TRBJ2-7,TRBV5-1,CASSFFGQGENEQYF
TRBJ1-4,TRBV28,CASSFQSFGRGEKLFF
TRBJ1-5,TRBV6-6,CASSYRREQPQHF
TRBJ1-2,TRBV19,CASRLQGYGYTF
TRBJ1-2,TRBV7-9,CASSATGLGNYGYTF
TRBJ1-2,TRBV4-1,CASSQMDRARGYTF
TRBJ1-6,TRBV7-2,CASRLQGFPRNSPLHF
TRBJ2-7,TRBV6-5,CASNGDSYEQYF
TRBJ2-3,TRBV7-9,CASLRASSYTDTQYF
TRBJ1-1,TRBV11-2,CASSRDRNTEAFF
TRBJ2-5,TRBV7-9,CASSPGVFLGSQETQYF
TRBJ1-5,TRBV19,CASSDENRGGSQPQHF
TRBJ1-6,TRBV6-1,CASSEAESNNSPLHF
TRBJ2-5,TRBV3-1/TRBV3-2,CASSKGPLAGGQETQYF
TRBJ2-7,TRBV6-5,CASSSGAYEQYF
TRBJ1-6,TRBV3-1/TRBV3-2,CASSPRRGGVIHF
TRBJ1-3,TRBV14,CASSQVFPGAGNTIYF
TRBJ1-5,TRBV6-1,CASSEARGQPQHF
TRBJ2-1,TRBV7-9,CGGDVANEQFF